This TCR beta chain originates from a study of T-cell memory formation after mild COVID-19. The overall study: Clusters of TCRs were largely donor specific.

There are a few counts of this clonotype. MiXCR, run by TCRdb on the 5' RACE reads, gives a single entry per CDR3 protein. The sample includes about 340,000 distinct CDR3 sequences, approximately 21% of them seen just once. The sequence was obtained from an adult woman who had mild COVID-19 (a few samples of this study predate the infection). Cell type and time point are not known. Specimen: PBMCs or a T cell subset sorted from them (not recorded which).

The CDR3 reads CASSPIAGSYEQYF. In DNA form, the CDR3 reads TGTGCCAGCAGTCCCATAGCGGGGTCCTACGAGCAGTACTTC. The rearrangement links TRBV12-3 or TRBV12-4 to TRBJ2-7; 8 bases match TRBD2. The CDR3 sequence is 14 residues long. Losses at the gene ends were 5 bases for V and 1 base for J; bases not matched to a gene: 4.